Listed here are 23 T cell receptor beta chains from one sample, sequenced in a study of identical twins. TCRdb re-called the 5' RACE reads through MiXCR, storing one row per CDR3 protein. The data hold some 1,700,000 distinct CDR3 sequences, with under 35% observed a single time. Sample: cord blood. These TCRs come from a newborn girl in good health.

The rearrangement joins TRBV7-6 to TRBJ1-6; no clear D. From germline, CDR1 is SGHVS and CDR2 FNYEAQ. The CDR3 has 13 residues. The ends were cut back, 7 bases at V and 2 bases at J, with 6 bases in the middle. CDR3 residues: CASTSTYNSPLHF. The CDR3 DNA follows: TGTGCCAGCACCTCGACCTATAATTCACCCCTCCACTTT.

In this sample, this clonotype turned up a few times. This chain connects TRBV28 to TRBJ2-7, with D perhaps matching TRBD2 (6 bases). CDR1 is MDHEN and CDR2 is SYDVKM in the germline V gene. The CDR3 spans 12 residues. The V end lost 6 bases, the J end lost 3 bases, and 9 bases lay between the germline ends. The CDR3 loop is CASRDYLYEQYF. In DNA, the CDR3 is TGTGCCAGCAGGGACTACCTCTACGAGCAGTACTTC. The variable domain in full, completed from reference TRBV28 and TRBJ2-7, reads DVKVTQSSRYLVKRTGEKVFLECVQDMDHENMFWYRQDPGLGLRLIYFSYDVKMKEKGDIPEGYSVSREKKERFSLILESASTNQTSMYLCASRDYLYEQYFGPGTRLTVT.

The chain has TRBV5-5 and TRBJ1-4, with D uncertain. V lost 0 bases, J lost 4 bases, and 10 bases lay in between. This CDR3 comprises 15 residues. CDR1 and CDR2 (germline): SGHKS, YYEKEE (reference sequence). The CDR3 is CASSLDDGFNEKLFF. As DNA, the CDR3 is TGTGCCAGCAGCTTGGATGACGGTTTTAATGAAAAACTGTTTTTT.

This clonotype was counted between two and nine times. The chain's CDR3 is CRPSGSTDTQYF. CDR3 sequence (DNA): TGCAGACCAAGCGGGAGCACAGATACGCAGTATTTT. The chain employs TRBV20-1 and TRBJ2-3; the D gene is possibly TRBD2 (6 bases). The CDR3 extends over 12 amino acids. Germline V gene sequence: CDR1 DFQATT, CDR2 SNEGSKA (reference sequence).

In its sample, this clonotype was seen a few times. V usage is TRBV20-1 and J usage is TRBJ1-1; D is undetermined. Germline lookup yields CDR1 DFQATT and CDR2 SNEGSKA (reference sequence). The CDR3 loop spans 12 amino acids. V was cut by 1 base and J by 0 bases, with 3 bases left in between. The CDR3 nucleotides read TGCAGTGCTAGAGTAGTGAACACTGAAGCTTTCTTT. Translation gives CSARVVNTEAFF.

The gene calls are TRBV10-3 and TRBJ1-4; D uncertain. Germline CDR1 and CDR2: ENHRY and SYGVKD. The germline V and J ends were trimmed by 6 bases and 6 bases, with 11 bases remaining between them. The CDR3 is made up of 13 amino acids. CDR3 residues: CAIRDGHYEKLFF. In DNA form, the CDR3 reads TGTGCCATCAGGGACGGCCATTATGAAAAACTGTTTTTT.

The rearrangement links TRBV29-1 to TRBJ1-2; D uncertain. In germline, CDR1 is SQVTM, CDR2 ANQGSEA. The ends were cut back, 4 bases at V and 4 bases at J, with 7 bases in the middle. This CDR3 spans 11 amino acids. The CDR3 is CSVVMGYGYTF. In DNA, the CDR3 is TGCAGCGTTGTGATGGGCTATGGCTACACCTTC.

This chain joins TRBV5-1 and TRBJ2-3, with a possible D match to TRBD1 (7 bases). Trimming pared 0 bases from V and 1 base from J, leaving 12 bases between. CDR1 SGHRS and CDR2 YFSETQ come from the germline V gene. The CDR3 is 16 amino acids. As DNA, the CDR3 is TGCGCCAGCAGCTTGGGCCGCGGGACAGGCACAGATACGCAGTATTTT. It is translated as CASSLGRGTGTDTQYF.

The gene calls are TRBV20-1 and TRBJ1-1; the D is unclear. This CDR3 is built from 18 residues. CDR1 and CDR2 from the germline V gene are DFQATT and SNEGSKA (reference sequence). Trimming removed 6 bases from V and 1 base from J, with 27 bases in between. In nucleotides, the CDR3 is TGCAGTGCGGATCGTCCCCTTATCGCCTTCCATTCGAACACTGAAGCTTTCTTT. Translating gives CSADRPLIAFHSNTEAFF.

V usage is TRBV11-2 and J usage is TRBJ1-2; D ambiguous. The CDR3 consists of 14 residues. CDR1 is SGHAT and CDR2 is FQNNGV in the germline V gene. V lost 5 bases and J lost 4, with 14 bases in between. The CDR3 sequence: CASSPRRRVYGYTF. DNA for the CDR3: TGTGCCAGCAGCCCACGGAGGCGGGTCTATGGCTACACCTTC. Supplemented by reference TRBV11-2 and TRBJ1-2, the full variable domain reads EAGVAQSPRYKIIEKRQSVAFWCNPISGHATLYWYQQILGQGPKLLIQFQNNGVVDDSQLPKDRFSAERLKGVDSTLKIQPAKLEDSAVYLCASSPRRRVYGYTFGSGTRLTVV.

The chain is built from TRBV12-3 or TRBV12-4 and TRBJ2-2; D call uncertain. The CDR3 totals 15 residues. Trimming left V 1 base short and J 2 bases short, with 8 bases between. The CDR3 spells CASSLVLVNTGELFF. The CDR3 nucleotides read TGTGCCAGCAGTTTAGTTCTCGTAAACACCGGGGAGCTGTTTTTT.

This clonotype was seen ten or more times. The chain joins TRBV6-5 to TRBJ2-1; 10 nucleotides align to TRBD2. Germline V gives CDR1 MNHEY, CDR2 SVGAGI. The CDR3 length is 15 residues. Trimming took 0 bases from V and 9 from J; bases not matched to a gene: 5. The CDR3 spells CASSYSTSGSIEQFF. The CDR3 DNA follows: TGTGCCAGCAGTTACTCGACTAGCGGGTCAATTGAGCAGTTCTTC.

This clonotype occurred a few times. The chain links TRBV7-2 to TRBJ2-3, with 8 bases aligning to TRBD2. The CDR3 runs to 16 residues. Germline trimming cut 0 bases from V and 4 bases from J; bases unmatched to any gene: 6. Germline CDR1 SGHTA, CDR2 FQGNSA. CDR3 coding DNA: TGTGCCAGCAGCTTAGCAGCTAGCGGGTACTCAGATACGCAGTATTTT. Its protein product is CASSLAASGYSDTQYF.

This clonotype was observed a handful of times. The chain recombines TRBV6-5 with TRBJ2-5; D is perhaps TRBD2 (6 bases). Trimming left V 11 bases short and J 2 bases short, with 6 bases between. The CDR3 loop spans 10 amino acids. Germline CDR1 reads MNHEY; CDR2 reads SVGAGI. CDR3 bases: TGTGCCGCGGGACAAGAGACCCAGTACTTC. Its translation: CAAGQETQYF.

There are many counts of this clonotype. The chain carries TRBV10-3 and TRBJ2-7; 11 bases map to TRBD2. The CDR3 totals 16 residues. Losses at the gene ends were 0 bases for V and 1 base for J; bases not matched to a gene: 2. Germline CDR1 and CDR2: ENHRY and SYGVKD. The CDR3 nucleotides are TGTGCCATCAGTGAGTCCACTAGCGGGAGTTCCTACGAGCAGTACTTC. Translated, it gives CAISESTSGSSYEQYF.

The chain carries TRBV4-1 and TRBJ1-4; a possible D gene is TRBD1 (5 bases). CDR1 is MGHRA and CDR2 is YSYEKL in the germline V gene. V lost 1 base and J lost 7, with 19 bases in between. The CDR3 is made up of 17 amino acids. CDR3 nucleotides: TGCGCCAGCAGCCAAGCTGTCATCGGGGCGGCAGGTGAAAAACTGTTTTTT. Its protein product is CASSQAVIGAAGEKLFF.

This rearrangement joins TRBV12-3 or TRBV12-4 to TRBJ2-7, with D maybe TRBD2 (5 bases). V was pared by 6 bases and J by 3 bases, with 18 bases between. This CDR3 has 15 residues. In DNA, the CDR3 is TGTGCCAGCAGCCCCGGGATAGCCGGGGACTACGAGCAGTACTTC. Translating gives CASSPGIAGDYEQYF.

The count of this clonotype is one. Its ends do not fully match the called genes, so a read error is possible. J is TRBJ2-3 and V is TRBV10-3, with TRBD2 identical over 8 bases. Germline V gives CDR1 ENHRY, CDR2 SYGVKD. This CDR3 is 13 amino acids long. The CDR3 DNA follows: TGTGCCAACAGCGGGAGTGGCTCAGATACGCGGTATTTT. This codes for CANSGSGSDTRYF.

The genes are TRBV29-1 and TRBJ2-4, with 9 nucleotides matching TRBD1. The DNA end is more similar to TRBJ2-7, so the J call may be wrong. Germline assignment: CDR1 SQVTM and CDR2 ANQGSEA. This CDR3 spans 14 amino acids. The CDR3 region is CSVDGGDRGYEQYF. In DNA, the CDR3 is TGCAGCGTTGATGGCGGAGACAGGGGGTACGAGCAGTACTTC.

A few counts support this clonotype. The rearrangement uses TRBV5-1 and TRBJ2-5; TRBD2 is a possible D gene (5 bases). Per germline, CDR1 SGHRS and CDR2 YFSETQ. V lost 0 bases to trimming and J lost 2 bases, with 14 bases between them. This CDR3 has 16 amino acids. DNA of the CDR3: TGCGCCAGCAGCTTGGCAGCGGCACTATCTCAAGAGACCCAGTACTTC. Translating gives CASSLAAALSQETQYF.

The chain employs TRBV5-1 and TRBJ2-4; TRBD1 aligns across 8 bases. The end of the DNA is better explained by TRBJ2-7, so the J call may be wrong. Germline V gene data show CDR1 as SGHRS and CDR2 as YFSETQ. CDR3 length: 14 residues. Here the CDR3 reads CASSLGPGTGEQYF. CDR3 DNA sequence: TGCGCCAGCAGCTTGGGTCCAGGGACAGGCGAGCAGTACTTC.

The sample holds a few counts of this clonotype. The J gene is TRBJ1-2, the V gene TRBV7-2, with D possibly TRBD1 on 6 matching bases. The CDR3 consists of 14 residues. Germline values: CDR1 SGHTA, CDR2 FQGNSA. V was shortened by 7 bases and J by 2 bases, with 14 bases between the two germline ends. The CDR3 sequence is CASKTGPSNYGYTF. The CDR3 region has the DNA TGTGCCAGCAAAACAGGGCCCTCAAACTATGGCTACACCTTC.

V gene TRBV4-1 combines with J gene TRBJ1-2; D perhaps matches TRBD1 (5 bases). This CDR3 is 16 amino acids long. Germline V gives CDR1 MGHRA, CDR2 YSYEKL. The V gene lost 3 bases and the J gene lost 8 bases, with 22 bases spanning the gap. The CDR3 DNA reads TGCGCCAGCAGCCAGTCGCCATACAAGGGACCAGTGGGCTACACCTTC. As protein: CASSQSPYKGPVGYTF.